This passage covers 13 T cell receptor beta chains from one sample sequenced in a study of CD8+ T cells in alopecia areata. Investigators isolated RNA and reverse transcribed it into cDNA to act as the sequencing template. The protocol was immunoSEQ multiplex PCR, while the TCRdb copy is restricted to in-frame clones and leaves out a portion. Of 100,000 to 130,000 clones listed, under 65% are singletons. Sample: NKG2D-low CD8+ T cells sorted from blood. These receptors were taken from a human donor with alopecia areata.

V gene TRBV28 combines with J gene TRBJ2-1, with a weak D call TRBD2 (5 bases). CDR3 size: 14 residues. Trimming pared 8 bases from V and 9 bases from J, leaving 20 bases between. Germline V gene lookup returns CDR1 MDHEN and CDR2 SYDVKM. The CDR3, as DNA: TGTGCCAGCCAACGCCTGGAGGACTCCGGTGAGCAGTTCTTC. Translating it yields CASQRLEDSGEQFF.

The chain links TRBV28 to TRBJ2-7, with 13 nucleotides matching TRBD2. Germline V lookup: CDR1 MDHEN, CDR2 SYDVKM. Germline trimming cut 6 bases from V and 5 bases from J; bases unmatched to any gene: 16. The CDR3 is 18 amino acids. The CDR3 DNA is TGTGCCAGCAGCCGTGGACTAGCGGGAGCCCGGCGGGGCGACGAGCAGTACTTC. It codes for CASSRGLAGARRGDEQYF.

The chain couples TRBV6-1 to TRBJ2-7; the D gene is possibly TRBD1 (5 bases). Germline V gene data show CDR1 as MNHNS and CDR2 as SASEGT. V lost 5 bases and J lost 7, with 15 bases in between. The CDR3 runs 13 residues. The CDR3 loop is CASSTTVSLEQYF. For the CDR3, the DNA is TGTGCCAGCAGTACGACAGTCTCGTTGGAGCAGTACTTC.

This clone was picked up one time. V is TRBV7-2 and J is TRBJ2-1; TRBD2 matches 9 bases. The germline CDR1 and CDR2 sequences are SGHTA and FQGNSA. Unmatched junction bases numbered 5, after V lost 5 bases and J lost 3 bases. This CDR3 contains 15 residues. CDR3 residues: CASSPSGTSYNEQFF. The CDR3 DNA follows: TGTGCCAGCAGCCCTAGCGGGACTAGCTACAATGAGCAGTTCTTC.

This clone was picked up a small number of times. The gene calls are TRBV29-1 and TRBJ2-1; TRBD2 agrees at 10 bases. Germline V gene sequence: CDR1 SQVTM, CDR2 ANQGSEA. With 2 bases clipped from V and 9 bases from J, the junction kept 7 bases outside the gene matches. The CDR3 has 14 residues. The CDR3 loop reads CSVELAGVAGEQFF. The CDR3 coding sequence is TGCAGCGTTGAACTAGCGGGAGTAGCAGGTGAGCAGTTCTTC.

This clone came up a few times. The chain recombines TRBV14 with TRBJ2-6; D is undetermined. Trimming removed 3 bases from V and 1 base from J, with 4 bases in between. Germline-derived CDR1 and CDR2 are SGHDN and FVKESK. This CDR3 spans 14 amino acids. The CDR3 protein is CASSHVSGANVLTF. The CDR3, as DNA: TGTGCCAGCAGCCACGTTTCTGGGGCCAACGTCCTGACTTTC.

This clone showed up just once. The V call is TRBV27, the J call TRBJ2-3; no clear D gene. The CDR3 spans 13 residues. The germline CDR1 and CDR2 sequences are MNHEY and SMNVEV (reference sequence). V lost 5 bases, J lost 0 bases, and 6 bases lay in between. The CDR3 coding sequence is TGTGCCAGCAGTATCTTTAGCACAGATACGCAGTATTTT. As protein: CASSIFSTDTQYF.

This clone was counted between two and nine times. This chain links TRBV4-1 with TRBJ1-1; 9 positions agree with TRBD1. Germline assignment: CDR1 MGHRA and CDR2 YSYEKL. V lost 3 bases to trimming and J lost 4 bases; unmatched junction nucleotides: 6. This CDR3 region has 15 residues. CDR3 DNA: TGCGCCAGCAGCCAGAGGACAGGGGAACGCACTGAAGCTTTCTTT. This sequence encodes CASSQRTGERTEAFF.

A single count supports this clone. This chain links TRBV13 with TRBJ1-5, with 7 bases matching TRBD1. The CDR3 is 15 residues long. CDR1 is PRHDT and CDR2 is FYEKMQ in the germline V gene (reference sequence). Unmatched junction bases numbered 6, after V lost 3 bases and J lost 4 bases. DNA for the CDR3: TGTGCCAGCAGCTTCCAGGGACAGAGGAATCAGCCCCAGCATTTT. Protein product: CASSFQGQRNQPQHF.

The genes are TRBV30 and TRBJ1-2, with 7 positions matching TRBD1. Trimming at V came to 4 bases and at J to 3 bases, leaving 20 bases not matched to a gene. CDR1 and CDR2 from the germline V gene are GTSNPN and SVGIG (reference sequence). This CDR3 has 18 residues. The CDR3 nucleotides are TGTGCCTGGAAAGGCCTCGTACAGGGGCCCATCCCCGACTATGGCTACACCTTC. Translated, it gives CAWKGLVQGPIPDYGYTF.

The chain employs TRBV5-1 and TRBJ1-1, with D hard to call. Germline CDR1 reads SGHRS; CDR2 reads YFSETQ. V lost 3 bases to trimming and J lost 2 bases, with 8 bases between them. This CDR3 is built from 13 residues. CDR3 in DNA: TGCGCCAGCAGCTCTGGGGTTAACACTGAAGCTTTCTTT. This sequence encodes CASSSGVNTEAFF.

This chain joins TRBV4-2 and TRBJ2-7, with 7 bases fitting TRBD1. Germline CDR1 is LGHNA and CDR2 is YNFKEQ. The V segment lost 0 bases and the J segment 3 bases; nucleotides outside the gene matches: 8. The CDR3 consists of 16 residues. For the CDR3, the DNA is TGTGCCAGCAGCCAAGAAATACCGGGACAGTACTACGAGCAGTACTTC. Translating gives CASSQEIPGQYYEQYF.

This clone has a handful of counts. The V gene is TRBV7-2, the J gene TRBJ2-1; D not certain. The germline gives CDR1 SGHTA, CDR2 FQGNSA. V lost 4 bases to trimming and J lost 8 bases, with 15 bases between them. There are 14 residues in the CDR3. The CDR3 reads CASSSSNRIDEQFF. The CDR3 nucleotides are TGTGCCAGCAGCTCCTCCAACCGTATTGATGAGCAGTTCTTC.